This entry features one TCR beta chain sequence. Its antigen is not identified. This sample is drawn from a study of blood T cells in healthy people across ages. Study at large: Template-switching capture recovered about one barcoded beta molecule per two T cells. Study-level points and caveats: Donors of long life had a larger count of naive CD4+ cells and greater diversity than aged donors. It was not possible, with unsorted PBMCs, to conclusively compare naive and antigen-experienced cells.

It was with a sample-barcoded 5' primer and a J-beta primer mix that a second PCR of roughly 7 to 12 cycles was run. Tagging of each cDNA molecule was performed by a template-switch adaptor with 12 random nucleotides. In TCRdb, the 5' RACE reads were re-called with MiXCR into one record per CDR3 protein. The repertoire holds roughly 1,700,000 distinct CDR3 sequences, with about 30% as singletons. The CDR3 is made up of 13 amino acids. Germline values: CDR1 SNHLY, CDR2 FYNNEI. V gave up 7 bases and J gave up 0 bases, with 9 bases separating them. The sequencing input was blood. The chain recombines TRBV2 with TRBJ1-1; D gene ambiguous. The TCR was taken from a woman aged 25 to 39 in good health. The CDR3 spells CASKVDVNTEAFF. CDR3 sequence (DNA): TGTGCCAGCAAGGTAGACGTGAACACTGAAGCTTTCTTT.